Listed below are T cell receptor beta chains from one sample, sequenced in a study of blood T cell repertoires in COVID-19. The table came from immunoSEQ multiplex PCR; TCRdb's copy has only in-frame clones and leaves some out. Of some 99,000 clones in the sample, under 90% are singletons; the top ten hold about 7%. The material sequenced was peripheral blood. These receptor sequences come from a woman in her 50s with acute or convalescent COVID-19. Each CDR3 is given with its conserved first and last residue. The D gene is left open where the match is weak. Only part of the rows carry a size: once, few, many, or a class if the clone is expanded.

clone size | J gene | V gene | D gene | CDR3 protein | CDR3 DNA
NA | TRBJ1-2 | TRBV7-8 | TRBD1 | CASSLGGQGNYGYTF | TGTGCCAGCAGCTTAGGGGGACAGGGCAACTATGGCTACACCTTC
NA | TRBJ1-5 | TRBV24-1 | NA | CATSDLHLARANQPQHF | TGTGCCACCAGTGATTTGCACCTGGCCAGGGCGAATCAGCCCCAGCATTTT
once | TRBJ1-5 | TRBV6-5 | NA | CASAEYAGGNQPQHF | TGTGCCAGCGCGGAGTATGCAGGGGGCAATCAGCCCCAGCATTTT
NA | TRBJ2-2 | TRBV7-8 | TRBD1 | CASSLGQGAGELFF | TGTGCCAGCAGCTTAGGACAGGGGGCCGGGGAGCTGTTTTTT
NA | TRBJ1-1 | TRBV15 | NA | CATSRGGQNTEAFF | TGTGCCACCAGCAGAGGGGGACAGAACACTGAAGCTTTCTTT
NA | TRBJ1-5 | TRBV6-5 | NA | CASSLGPLVGQPQHF | TGTGCCAGCAGTTTGGGGCCCCTCGTAGGGCAGCCCCAGCATTTT
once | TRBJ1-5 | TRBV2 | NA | CASSETSQGGQPQHF | TGTGCCAGCAGTGAAACCAGTCAGGGCGGCCAGCCCCAGCATTTT
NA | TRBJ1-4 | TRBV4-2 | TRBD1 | CASSSQQGGGEKLFF | TGTGCCAGCAGCTCTCAACAGGGGGGAGGTGAAAAACTGTTTTTT
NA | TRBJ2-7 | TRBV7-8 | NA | CASSLKGDRIIEQYF | TGTGCCAGCAGCTTAAAGGGGGACCGAATTATCGAGCAGTACTTC
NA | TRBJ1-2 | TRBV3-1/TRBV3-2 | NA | CASSQAGSGGSYGYTF | TGTGCCAGCAGCCAAGCCGGTTCGGGGGGCAGCTATGGCTACACCTTC
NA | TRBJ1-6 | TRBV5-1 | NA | CASSQGSSYNSPLHF | TGCGCCAGCAGTCAGGGTAGCTCCTATAATTCACCCCTCCACTTT
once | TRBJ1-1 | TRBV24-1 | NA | CATKGGEGTEAFF | TGTGCCACCAAAGGTGGTGAGGGAACTGAAGCTTTCTTT
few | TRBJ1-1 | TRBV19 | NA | CASRGQTENTEAFF | TGTGCCAGTAGGGGACAAACCGAGAACACTGAAGCTTTCTTT
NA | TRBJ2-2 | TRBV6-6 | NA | CASSMGQNTGELFF | TGTGCCAGCAGTATGGGACAGAACACCGGGGAGCTGTTTTTT
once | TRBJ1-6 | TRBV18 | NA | CASSLQGKSPLHF | TGTGCCAGCTCGTTACAGGGTAAATCACCCCTCCACTTT
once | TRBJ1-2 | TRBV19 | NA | CASSISLLHGYTF | TGTGCCAGTAGTATCTCTCTTCTCCATGGCTACACCTTC
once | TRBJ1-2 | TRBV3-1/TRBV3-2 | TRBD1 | CASSQAGTGANYGYTF | TGTGCCAGCAGCCAAGCCGGGACAGGGGCTAACTATGGCTACACCTTC
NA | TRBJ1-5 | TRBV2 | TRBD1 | CASSGTGGNQPQHF | TGTGCCAGCTCGGGGACAGGAGGCAATCAGCCCCAGCATTTT
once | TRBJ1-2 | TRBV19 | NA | CASSIVPRHLNYGYTF | TGTGCCAGTAGTATAGTTCCTAGGCACCTAAACTATGGCTACACCTTC
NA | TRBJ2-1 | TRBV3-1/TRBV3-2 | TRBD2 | CASSQVYSGLDEQFF | TGTGCCAGCAGCCAAGTATATAGCGGGCTCGATGAGCAGTTCTTC
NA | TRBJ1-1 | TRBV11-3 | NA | CASSLERRGGLNTEAFF | TGTGCCAGCAGCTTAGAAAGAAGGGGGGGGTTGAACACTGAAGCTTTCTTT
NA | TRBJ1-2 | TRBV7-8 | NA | CASSLGGPDNYGYTF | TGTGCCAGCAGCTTAGGGGGGCCGGATAACTATGGCTACACCTTC
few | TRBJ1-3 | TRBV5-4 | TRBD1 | CASSSPGTGGNTIYF | TGTGCCAGCAGCTCCCCCGGGACAGGCGGAAACACCATATATTTT
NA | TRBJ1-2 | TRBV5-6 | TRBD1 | CASSLGTGLYGYTF | TGTGCCAGCAGCCTAGGGACAGGGCTCTATGGCTACACCTTC
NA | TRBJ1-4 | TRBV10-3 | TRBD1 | CAISHGTEDEKLFF | TGTGCCATCAGTCACGGGACAGAGGATGAAAAACTGTTTTTT
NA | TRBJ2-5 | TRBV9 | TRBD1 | CASSVGPGGETQYF | TGTGCCAGCAGCGTAGGGCCAGGGGGAGAGACCCAGTACTTC
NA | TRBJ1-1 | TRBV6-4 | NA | CASSENGRGGNTEAFF | TGTGCCAGCAGTGAAAATGGCCGAGGAGGGAACACTGAAGCTTTCTTT
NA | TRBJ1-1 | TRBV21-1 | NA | CAAHRVPTEAFF | TGTGCCGCACACAGGGTCCCCACTGAAGCTTTCTTT
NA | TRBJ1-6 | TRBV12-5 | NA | CASALGSSNNSPLHF | TGTGCTAGTGCCCTTGGTAGCAGTAATAATTCACCCCTCCACTTT
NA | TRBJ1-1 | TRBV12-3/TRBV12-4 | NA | CASSSETGGEAFF | TGTGCCAGCAGTTCGGAGACAGGTGGTGAAGCTTTCTTT
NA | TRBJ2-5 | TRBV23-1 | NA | CASREGETQYF | TGCGCCAGCAGAGAGGGAGAGACCCAGTACTTC
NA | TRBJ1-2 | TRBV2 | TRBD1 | CASTGTGGAYGYTF | TGTGCCAGCACCGGGACAGGGGGCGCATATGGCTACACCTTC
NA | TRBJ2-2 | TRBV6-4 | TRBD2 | CASSKGLEGGELFF | TGTGCCAGCAGCAAGGGACTAGAAGGCGGGGAGCTGTTTTTT